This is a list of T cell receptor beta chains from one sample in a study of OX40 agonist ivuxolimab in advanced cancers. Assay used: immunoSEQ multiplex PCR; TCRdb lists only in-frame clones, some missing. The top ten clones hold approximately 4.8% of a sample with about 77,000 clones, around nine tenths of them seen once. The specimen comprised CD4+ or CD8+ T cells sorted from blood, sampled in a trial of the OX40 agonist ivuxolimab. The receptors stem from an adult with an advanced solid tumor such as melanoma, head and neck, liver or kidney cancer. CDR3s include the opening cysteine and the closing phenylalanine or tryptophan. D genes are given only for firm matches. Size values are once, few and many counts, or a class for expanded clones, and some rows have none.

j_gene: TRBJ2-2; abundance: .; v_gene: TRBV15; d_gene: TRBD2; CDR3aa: CATSRVGREPGELFF; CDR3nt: TGTGCCACCAGCAGAGTAGGGCGGGAGCCCGGGGAGCTGTTTTTT
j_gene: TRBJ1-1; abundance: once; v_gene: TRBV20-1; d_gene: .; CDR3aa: CSARDRESAFF; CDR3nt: TGCAGTGCTAGAGACAGGGAATCAGCTTTCTTT
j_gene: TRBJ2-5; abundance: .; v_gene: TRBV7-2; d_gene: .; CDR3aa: CASSLGRGETQYF; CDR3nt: TGTGCCAGCAGCCTAGGCCGGGGCGAGACCCAGTACTTC
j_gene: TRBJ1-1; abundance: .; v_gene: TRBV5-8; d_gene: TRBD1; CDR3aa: CASSLEAGQGPEAFF; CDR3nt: TGTGCCAGCAGCTTGGAGGCGGGACAGGGACCTGAAGCTTTCTTT
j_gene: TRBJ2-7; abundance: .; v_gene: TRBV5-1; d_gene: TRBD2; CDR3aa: CASTRDYSYEQYF; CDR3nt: TGCGCCAGCACCCGGGACTACTCCTACGAGCAGTACTTC
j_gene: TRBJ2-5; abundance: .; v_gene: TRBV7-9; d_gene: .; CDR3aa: CASSLGGKETQYF; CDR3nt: TGTGCCAGCAGCTTAGGAGGGAAGGAGACCCAGTACTTC
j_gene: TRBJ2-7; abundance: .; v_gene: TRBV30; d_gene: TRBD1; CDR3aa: CAWSAGGSYEQYF; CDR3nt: TGTGCCTGGAGTGCAGGGGGCTCCTACGAGCAGTACTTC
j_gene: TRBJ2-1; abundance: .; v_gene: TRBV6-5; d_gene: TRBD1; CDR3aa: CASRWDRAVGEQFF; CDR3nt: TGTGCCAGCAGATGGGACAGGGCGGTGGGTGAGCAGTTCTTC
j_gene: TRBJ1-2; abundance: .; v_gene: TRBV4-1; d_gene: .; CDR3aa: CASSQAKGSYGYTF; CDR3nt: TGCGCCAGCAGCCAAGCTAAGGGGTCCTATGGCTACACCTTC
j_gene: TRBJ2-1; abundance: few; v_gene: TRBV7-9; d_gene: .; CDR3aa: CASSPSGGVRNEQFF; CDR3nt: TGTGCCAGCAGCCCCAGTGGGGGAGTCCGGAATGAGCAGTTCTTC
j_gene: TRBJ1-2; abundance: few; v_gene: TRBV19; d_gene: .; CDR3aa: CASSMVGVNGYTF; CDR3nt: TGTGCCAGTAGTATGGTAGGGGTAAATGGCTACACCTTC
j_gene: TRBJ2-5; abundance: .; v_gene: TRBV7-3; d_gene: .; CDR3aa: CASSLSGGQETQYF; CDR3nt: TGTGCCAGCAGCTTAAGTGGGGGGCAGGAGACCCAGTACTTC
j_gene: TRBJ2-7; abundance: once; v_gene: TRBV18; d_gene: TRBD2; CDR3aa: CASSPPSGRAVEQYF; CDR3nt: TGTGCCAGCTCACCACCAAGCGGGAGGGCGGTCGAGCAGTACTTC
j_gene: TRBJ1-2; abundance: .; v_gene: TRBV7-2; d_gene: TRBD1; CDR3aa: CASSLDGQGGYTF; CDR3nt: TGTGCCAGCAGCTTAGACGGACAGGGGGGCTACACCTTC
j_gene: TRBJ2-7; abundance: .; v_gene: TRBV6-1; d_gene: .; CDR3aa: CASSEEVYEQYF; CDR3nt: TGTGCCAGCAGTGAGGAAGTCTACGAGCAGTACTTC
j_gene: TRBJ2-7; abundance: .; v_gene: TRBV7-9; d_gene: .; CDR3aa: CASSLSGSYEQYF; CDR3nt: TGTGCCAGCAGCTTATCGGGCTCCTACGAGCAGTACTTC
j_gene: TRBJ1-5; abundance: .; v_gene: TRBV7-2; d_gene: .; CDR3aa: CASSFNQANQPQHF; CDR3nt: TGTGCCAGCAGCTTCAACCAGGCGAATCAGCCCCAGCATTTT
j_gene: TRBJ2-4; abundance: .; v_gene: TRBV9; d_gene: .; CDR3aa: CASSAGTSAKNIQYF; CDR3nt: TGTGCCAGCAGCGCCGGGACATCCGCCAAAAACATTCAGTACTTC
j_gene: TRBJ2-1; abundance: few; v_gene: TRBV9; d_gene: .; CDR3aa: CASSPPGSEATSEQFF; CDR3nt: TGTGCCAGCAGCCCCCCGGGATCCGAGGCAACCAGTGAGCAGTTCTTC
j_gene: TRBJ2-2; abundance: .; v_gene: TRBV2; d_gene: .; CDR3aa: CASRARKNTGELFF; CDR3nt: TGTGCCAGCAGGGCCAGGAAGAACACCGGGGAGCTGTTTTTT
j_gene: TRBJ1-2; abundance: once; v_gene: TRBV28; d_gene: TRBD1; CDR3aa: CASSGDRGQGLRGYTF; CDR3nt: TGTGCCAGCAGTGGGGACCGGGGACAGGGTTTACGTGGCTACACCTTC
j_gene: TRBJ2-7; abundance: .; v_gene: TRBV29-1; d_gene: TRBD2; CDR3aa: CSVGLAGDEQYF; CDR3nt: TGCAGCGTTGGACTAGCGGGAGACGAGCAGTACTTC
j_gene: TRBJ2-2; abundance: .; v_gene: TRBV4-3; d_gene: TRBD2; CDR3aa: CASSQPGTINTGELFF; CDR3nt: TGCGCCAGCAGCCAACCCGGGACTATAAACACCGGGGAGCTGTTTTTT
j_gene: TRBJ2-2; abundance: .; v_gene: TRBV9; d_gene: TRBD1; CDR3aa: CASTLGQVNTGELFF; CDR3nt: TGTGCCAGCACACTGGGACAGGTCAACACCGGGGAGCTGTTTTTT
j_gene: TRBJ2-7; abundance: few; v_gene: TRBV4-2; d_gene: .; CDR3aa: CASSQGPDPGAYEQYF; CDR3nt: TGTGCCAGCAGCCAAGGCCCGGACCCGGGGGCCTACGAGCAGTACTTC
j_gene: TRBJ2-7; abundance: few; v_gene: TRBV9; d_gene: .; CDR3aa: CASSVRAGFGVEQYF; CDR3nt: TGTGCCAGCAGCGTCCGGGCCGGGTTCGGGGTCGAGCAGTACTTC